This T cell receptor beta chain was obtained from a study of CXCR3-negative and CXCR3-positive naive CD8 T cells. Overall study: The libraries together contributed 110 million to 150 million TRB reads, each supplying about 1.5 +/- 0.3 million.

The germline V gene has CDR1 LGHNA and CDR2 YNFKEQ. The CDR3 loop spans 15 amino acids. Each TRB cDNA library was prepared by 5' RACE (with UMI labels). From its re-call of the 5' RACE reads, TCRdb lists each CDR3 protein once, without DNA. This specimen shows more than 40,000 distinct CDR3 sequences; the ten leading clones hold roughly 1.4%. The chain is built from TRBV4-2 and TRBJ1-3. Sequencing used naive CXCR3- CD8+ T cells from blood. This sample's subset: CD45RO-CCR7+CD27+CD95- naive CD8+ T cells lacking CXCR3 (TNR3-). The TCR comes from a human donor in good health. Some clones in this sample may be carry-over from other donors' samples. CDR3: CASSQGQSSGNTIYF.